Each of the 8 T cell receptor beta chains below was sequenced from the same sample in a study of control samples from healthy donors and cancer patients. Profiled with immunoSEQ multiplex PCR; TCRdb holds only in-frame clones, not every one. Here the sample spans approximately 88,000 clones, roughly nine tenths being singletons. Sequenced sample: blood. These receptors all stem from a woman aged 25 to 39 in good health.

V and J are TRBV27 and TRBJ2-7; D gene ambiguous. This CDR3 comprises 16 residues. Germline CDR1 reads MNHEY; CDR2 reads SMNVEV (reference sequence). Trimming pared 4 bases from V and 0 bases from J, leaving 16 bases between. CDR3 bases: TGTGCCAGCAGTTCAATATCCTTCCGGAGCTCCTACGAGCAGTACTTC. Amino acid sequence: CASSSISFRSSYEQYF.

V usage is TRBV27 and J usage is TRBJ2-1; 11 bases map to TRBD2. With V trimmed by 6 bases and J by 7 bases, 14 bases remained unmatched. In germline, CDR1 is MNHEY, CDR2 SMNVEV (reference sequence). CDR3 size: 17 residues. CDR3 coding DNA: TGTGCCAGCAGCTCCCCACCAGGGACTAGCGGATCGAATGAGCAGTTCTTC. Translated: CASSSPPGTSGSNEQFF.

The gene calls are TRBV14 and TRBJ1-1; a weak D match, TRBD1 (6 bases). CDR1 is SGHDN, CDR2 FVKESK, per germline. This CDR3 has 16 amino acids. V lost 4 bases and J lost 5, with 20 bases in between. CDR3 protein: CASSLVLGASRTEAFF. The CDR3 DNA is TGTGCCAGCAGCCTAGTGTTGGGGGCGAGTCGGACTGAAGCTTTCTTT. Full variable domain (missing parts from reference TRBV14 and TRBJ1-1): EAGVTQFPSHSVIEKGQTVTLRCDPISGHDNLYWYRRVMGKEIKFLLHFVKESKQDESGMPNNRFLAERTGGTYSTLKVQPAELEDSGVYFCASSLVLGASRTEAFFGQGTRLTVV.

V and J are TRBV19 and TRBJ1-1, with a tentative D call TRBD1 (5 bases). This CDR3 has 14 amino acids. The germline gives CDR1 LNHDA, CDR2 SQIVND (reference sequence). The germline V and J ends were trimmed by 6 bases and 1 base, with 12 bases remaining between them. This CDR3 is CASSPGPRNTEAFF. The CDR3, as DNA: TGTGCCAGTAGCCCGGGACCGAGGAACACTGAAGCTTTCTTT.

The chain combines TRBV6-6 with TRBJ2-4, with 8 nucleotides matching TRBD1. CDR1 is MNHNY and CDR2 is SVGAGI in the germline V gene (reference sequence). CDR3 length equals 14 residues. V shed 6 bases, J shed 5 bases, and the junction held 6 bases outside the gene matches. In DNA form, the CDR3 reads TGTGCCAGCAGCGATACAGGGGGTCAAAACATTCAGTACTTC. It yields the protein CASSDTGGQNIQYF.

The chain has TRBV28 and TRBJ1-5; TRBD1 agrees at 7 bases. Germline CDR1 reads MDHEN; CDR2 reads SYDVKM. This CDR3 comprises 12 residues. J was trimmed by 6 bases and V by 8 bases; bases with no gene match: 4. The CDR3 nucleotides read TGTGCCAGCGGAGACAGGGTTCAGCCCCAGCATTTT. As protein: CASGDRVQPQHF.

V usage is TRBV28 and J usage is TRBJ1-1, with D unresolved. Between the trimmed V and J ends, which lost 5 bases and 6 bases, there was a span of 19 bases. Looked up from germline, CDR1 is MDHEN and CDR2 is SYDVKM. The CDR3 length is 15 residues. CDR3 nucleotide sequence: TGTGCCAGCAGTCCCCAGACCCCGCGGAGCGCTGAAGCTTTCTTT. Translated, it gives CASSPQTPRSAEAFF.

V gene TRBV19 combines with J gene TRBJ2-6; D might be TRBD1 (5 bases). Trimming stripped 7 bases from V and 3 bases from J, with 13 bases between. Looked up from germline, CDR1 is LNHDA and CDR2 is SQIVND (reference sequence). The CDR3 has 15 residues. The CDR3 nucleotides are TGTGCCAGTACCCCTGTCAGGGATGGGGCCAACGTCCTGACTTTC. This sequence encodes CASTPVRDGANVLTF.